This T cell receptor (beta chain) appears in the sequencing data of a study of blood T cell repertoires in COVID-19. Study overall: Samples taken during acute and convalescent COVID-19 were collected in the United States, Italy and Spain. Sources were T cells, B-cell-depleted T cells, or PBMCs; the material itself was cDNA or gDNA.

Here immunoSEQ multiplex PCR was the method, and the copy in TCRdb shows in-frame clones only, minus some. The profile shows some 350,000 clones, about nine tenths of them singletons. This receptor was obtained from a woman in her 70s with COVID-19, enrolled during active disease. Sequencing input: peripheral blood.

Written as DNA, the CDR3 is TGTGCCATCAGCCTGACAGGGGGGAGGACTGAAGCTTTCTTT. As protein: CAISLTGGRTEAFF. This sequence joins TRBV10-3 and TRBJ1-1, with 9 bases lining up with TRBD1. Germline values: CDR1 ENHRY, CDR2 SYGVKD. This CDR3 comprises 14 residues. The junction had 7 bases not matched to a gene; V was cut back by 6 bases and J by 5 bases.